A single sample gave rise to the 32 T cell receptor beta chains below, sequenced in a study of cytomegalovirus exposure and HLA in healthy donors. Only in-frame clones appear in the TCRdb table, and some are missing; sequencing was by immunoSEQ multiplex PCR. The data show about 90,000 clones, roughly 84% seen once. The sequenced material came from PBMCs. These TCRs come from a woman aged 18-30 years in good health and CMV-seropositive.

The chain combines TRBV7-2 with TRBJ1-2; D is uncertain. The germline CDR1 and CDR2 sequences are SGHTA and FQGNSA. Trimming removed 6 bases at V and 4 bases at J, with 12 bases between. The CDR3 spans 13 residues. CDR3 in DNA: TGTGCCAGCAGAATCGGTGGAGGCTATGGCTACACCTTC. Protein: CASRIGGGYGYTF.

The rearrangement links TRBV27 to TRBJ2-5; the D gene is possibly TRBD2 (5 bases). The CDR3 is made up of 15 amino acids. V was clipped by 0 bases and J by 0 bases, with 8 bases between them. Germline V gives CDR1 MNHEY, CDR2 SMNVEV (reference sequence). For the CDR3, the DNA is TGTGCCAGCAGTTTATCGTGGGAGTACCAAGAGACCCAGTACTTC. This translates into CASSLSWEYQETQYF.

This clone was observed once. The chain joins TRBV28 to TRBJ2-5; 7 bases agree with TRBD1. This CDR3 is built from 15 residues. Trimming cost V 5 bases and J 5 bases; bases outside gene matches: 11. Germline V lookup: CDR1 MDHEN, CDR2 SYDVKM. The CDR3 here is CASSPRQGGEETQYF. For the CDR3, the DNA is TGTGCCAGCAGTCCCCGACAGGGCGGAGAGGAGACCCAGTACTTC.

The rearrangement uses TRBV6-6 and TRBJ2-7; 9 bases match TRBD1. This CDR3 comprises 15 residues. Per germline, CDR1 MNHNY and CDR2 SVGAGI (reference sequence). J was trimmed by 5 bases and V by 6 bases; bases with no gene match: 11. The CDR3 nucleotides are TGTGCCAGCAGCCTTAGGACAGGGGTCATCAACGAGCAGTACTTC. It is translated as CASSLRTGVINEQYF.

This clone was seen just once. The chain uses TRBV6-5 and TRBJ1-2; maybe TRBD1 (6 bases). This CDR3 comprises 15 residues. In germline, CDR1 is MNHEY, CDR2 SVGAGI. Between the trimmed V and J ends, which lost 5 bases and 6 bases, there was a span of 19 bases. The CDR3 loop reads CASSSVGHRSNGYTF. CDR3 coding DNA: TGTGCCAGCAGTAGTGTGGGACACCGGTCCAATGGCTACACCTTC.

The gene calls are TRBV7-6 and TRBJ2-3; 12 bases agree with TRBD2. CDR1 SGHVS and CDR2 FNYEAQ come from the germline V gene. With V trimmed by 1 base and J by 6 bases, 8 bases remained unmatched. The CDR3 is made up of 17 amino acids. In DNA, the CDR3 is TGTGCCAGCAGCTTAGTTGCTAGCGGGGGGGCCACCGATACGCAGTATTTT. Translating it yields CASSLVASGGATDTQYF.

The rearrangement links TRBV29-1 to TRBJ1-1, with a weak D call TRBD1 (6 bases). Germline V lookup: CDR1 SQVTM, CDR2 ANQGSEA. V lost 5 bases and J lost 4, with 11 bases in between. CDR3 length equals 12 residues. The DNA of the CDR3 is TGCAGCGTTCACAGGGTATCCACTGAAGCTTTCTTT. Protein sequence: CSVHRVSTEAFF.

The gene calls are TRBV7-3 and TRBJ1-6; 9 bases map to TRBD1. V lost 2 bases to trimming and J lost 7 bases; unmatched junction nucleotides: 3. CDR1 and CDR2 (germline): SGHTA, FQGTGA. The CDR3 runs 15 residues. CDR3 in DNA: TGTGCCAGCAGCTTAGGGGACAGGGAGAATTCACCCCTCCACTTT. This gives the protein CASSLGDRENSPLHF.

J is TRBJ2-5 and V is TRBV19; 11 positions agree with TRBD2. Germline assignment: CDR1 LNHDA and CDR2 SQIVND (reference sequence). The CDR3 is made up of 15 amino acids. Unmatched junction bases numbered 7, after V lost 6 bases and J lost 4 bases. In nucleotides, the CDR3 is TGTGCCAGTAGCTTAGCGGGGGGGCTTCGAGAGACCCAGTACTTC. Translated, it gives CASSLAGGLRETQYF.

This chain uses TRBV9 with TRBJ1-1, with TRBD1 as a possible D gene (5 bases). Per the germline V gene, CDR1 is SGDLS and CDR2 is YYNGEE. CDR3 length: 15 amino acids. Trimming left V 0 bases short and J 0 bases short, with 9 bases between. CDR3 sequence reads: CASSVEPGMNTEAFF. The CDR3, as DNA: TGTGCCAGCAGCGTAGAACCAGGGATGAACACTGAAGCTTTCTTT.

This chain uses TRBV27 with TRBJ2-2; a weak D match, TRBD2 (5 bases). Trimming shortened V by 5 bases and J by 6 bases, and 13 bases separated the two germline ends. This CDR3 region has 14 residues. Looked up from germline, CDR1 is MNHEY and CDR2 is SMNVEV (reference sequence). This chain's CDR3 is CASSESAGPGELFF. CDR3 in DNA: TGTGCCAGCAGTGAATCGGCGGGTCCCGGGGAGCTGTTTTTT.

V usage is TRBV5-1 and J usage is TRBJ2-3; 7 nucleotides align to TRBD2. Trimming cost V 0 bases and J 4 bases; bases outside gene matches: 2. From germline, CDR1 is SGHRS and CDR2 YFSETQ. The CDR3 extends over 14 amino acids. CDR3 sequence reads: CASSLDGGSDTQYF. CDR3 DNA sequence: TGCGCCAGCAGCTTGGACGGGGGGTCAGATACGCAGTATTTT.

The chain joins TRBV7-8 to TRBJ1-3; 7 bases match TRBD1. The CDR3 has 16 residues. Germline values: CDR1 SGHVS, CDR2 FQNEAQ. J gave up 4 bases and V 6 bases, and 12 bases lay outside the gene matches. This chain's CDR3 is CASSLTRGGRGNTIYF. The CDR3 DNA follows: TGTGCCAGCAGTCTAACCAGAGGGGGCCGAGGAAACACCATATATTTT.

CDR3 sequence: CASSLVGTGGYNEQFF. The CDR3 DNA reads as TGCGCCAGCAGCTTGGTTGGGACAGGGGGCTACAATGAGCAGTTCTTC. This chain connects TRBV5-1 to TRBJ2-1, with TRBD1 matching 11 bases. Germline values: CDR1 SGHRS, CDR2 YFSETQ. The CDR3 sequence is 16 residues long. The V segment lost 0 bases and the J segment 3 bases; nucleotides outside the gene matches: 2.

The V gene is TRBV19, the J gene TRBJ2-3, with a weak D call TRBD1 (5 bases). V was clipped by 2 bases and J by 3 bases, with 6 bases between them. The CDR3 has 13 amino acids. Germline V gene lookup returns CDR1 LNHDA and CDR2 SQIVND (reference sequence). CDR3 in amino acids: CASSIQGTDTQYF. CDR3 DNA sequence: TGTGCCAGTAGTATACAGGGAACAGATACGCAGTATTTT.

This chain connects TRBV7-3 to TRBJ1-1; TRBD1 matches 8 bases. Germline values: CDR1 SGHTA, CDR2 FQGTGA. CDR3 size: 14 residues. Trimming removed 2 bases from V and 4 bases from J; junction bases left unmatched: 3. CDR3 protein: CASSLQGASTEAFF. The CDR3 bases are TGTGCCAGCAGCTTACAGGGGGCGAGCACTGAAGCTTTCTTT.

J is TRBJ1-2 and V is TRBV5-5; 7 positions agree with TRBD1. CDR1 is SGHKS and CDR2 is YYEKEE in the germline V gene (reference sequence). V shed 3 bases, J shed 6 bases, and the junction held 8 bases outside the gene matches. This CDR3 comprises 14 residues. The CDR3 here is CASSSNRGKDGYTF. The CDR3 nucleotides read TGTGCCAGCAGCTCAAACAGGGGTAAGGATGGCTACACCTTC.

The rearrangement links TRBV7-9 to TRBJ2-2, with D perhaps matching TRBD2 (6 bases). Germline V lookup: CDR1 SEHNR, CDR2 FQNEAQ (reference sequence). V gave up 5 bases and J gave up 4 bases, with 11 bases separating them. This CDR3 is 14 amino acids long. The CDR3 spells CASSRGLGTGELFF. The CDR3, as DNA: TGTGCCAGCAGCCGGGGGTTGGGCACCGGGGAGCTGTTTTTT.

The chain recombines TRBV4-2 with TRBJ2-3; the D gene is possibly TRBD2 (5 bases). V lost 4 bases and J 0 bases, leaving 17 bases between the germline ends. CDR1 LGHNA and CDR2 YNFKEQ come from the germline V gene. This CDR3 contains 17 residues. CDR3 loop: CASSRVLATISTDTQYF. Written as DNA, the CDR3 is TGTGCCAGCAGCCGCGTTTTAGCGACCATTAGCACAGATACGCAGTATTTT.

Here the CDR3 reads CASSGTDPFVQYF. CDR3 coding DNA: TGTGCCAGCAGCGGGACAGATCCTTTCGTGCAGTATTTT. The chain is built from TRBV2 and TRBJ2-3; 7 bases agree with TRBD1. Germline assignment: CDR1 SNHLY and CDR2 FYNNEI. Trimming took 6 bases from V and 11 from J; bases not matched to a gene: 11. There are 13 residues in the CDR3.

The chain uses TRBV6-5 and TRBJ2-7; D is possibly TRBD2 (7 bases). This CDR3 comprises 14 residues. The V and J ends lost 2 bases and 4 bases respectively, with 12 bases between them. CDR1 MNHEY and CDR2 SVGAGI come from the germline V gene. The CDR3 bases are TGTGCCAGCAGTTACGAAGGGGGGGCTTACGAGCAGTACTTC. Its translation is CASSYEGGAYEQYF.

The genes are TRBV7-8 and TRBJ2-1; D is undetermined. V dropped 8 bases and J dropped 6 bases, with 11 bases sitting between them. CDR3 length: 12 amino acids. Per the germline V gene, CDR1 is SGHVS and CDR2 is FQNEAQ. The CDR3 region is CASSGRINEQFF. The CDR3 region has the DNA TGTGCCAGCTCAGGTAGGATCAATGAGCAGTTCTTC.

This chain links TRBV9 with TRBJ1-1, with 8 bases aligning to TRBD1. Per germline, CDR1 SGDLS and CDR2 YYNGEE. The length of the CDR3 is 15 residues. The V gene end was trimmed by 3 bases and the J gene end by 5 bases; junction bases not matched to a gene: 9. The CDR3 reads CASSAVSTGGTEAFF. CDR3 in DNA: TGTGCCAGCAGCGCCGTAAGTACAGGGGGAACTGAAGCTTTCTTT.

The rearrangement uses TRBV5-6 and TRBJ1-2; D remains ambiguous. Deletions cut 0 bases from V and 8 bases from J, with 17 bases between. There are 15 residues in the CDR3. CDR1 is SGHDT, CDR2 YYEEEE, per germline. The CDR3 sequence: CASSLASDSPRGYTF. CDR3 nucleotides: TGTGCCAGCAGCTTGGCATCCGACTCCCCGCGGGGCTACACCTTC.

This clone was observed once. In DNA, the CDR3 is TGTGCCATCAGTGAGTCACAGGGGCTGAGGCAGCCCCAGCATTTT. This translates into CAISESQGLRQPQHF. V is TRBV10-3 and J is TRBJ1-5, with 7 bases matching TRBD1. V shed 0 bases and J 7 bases; nucleotides not matched to a gene: 6. The CDR3 spans 15 residues. CDR1 is ENHRY, CDR2 SYGVKD, per germline.

This clone was observed a handful of times. The chain employs TRBV19 and TRBJ1-5; no reliable D call. Trimming took off 6 bases at V and 2 bases at J, with 14 bases between the two ends. This CDR3 comprises 15 residues. Germline V gene sequence: CDR1 LNHDA, CDR2 SQIVND (reference sequence). The DNA of the CDR3 is TGTGCCAGTAGCCAAGCGGACGCTCGCAATCAGCCCCAGCATTTT. It translates to CASSQADARNQPQHF.

This clone was counted a few times. The rearrangement joins TRBV5-1 to TRBJ2-7; D is perhaps TRBD1 (6 bases). V dropped 5 bases and J dropped 5 bases, with 23 bases sitting between them. Per germline, CDR1 SGHRS and CDR2 YFSETQ. The CDR3 length is 16 residues. The CDR3: CASRLAPLRGTHEQYF. DNA for the CDR3: TGCGCCAGCAGACTGGCCCCTCTGAGGGGGACCCACGAGCAGTACTTC.

The V call is TRBV11-3, the J call TRBJ2-7, with 9 bases identical to TRBD1. The length of the CDR3 is 15 residues. Trimming removed 5 bases from V and 2 bases from J; junction bases left unmatched: 7. The germline gives CDR1 SGHNT, CDR2 YENEEA. The CDR3 DNA follows: TGTGCCAGCAGCCGGGGGACAGGGTTCGCCTACGAGCAGTACTTC. Translation: CASSRGTGFAYEQYF.

The genes are TRBV5-4 and TRBJ2-7; possibly TRBD2 for D (7 bases). CDR3 length: 15 residues. Looked up from germline, CDR1 is SGHNT and CDR2 is YYREEE (reference sequence). Trimming pared 2 bases from V and 3 bases from J, leaving 15 bases between. CDR3 in DNA: TGTGCCAGCAGCTTAGGAGGGGGAGGGGACTACGAGCAGTACTTC. Translated: CASSLGGGGDYEQYF.

This chain links TRBV5-4 with TRBJ1-1, with 9 bases aligning to TRBD1. CDR1 and CDR2 (germline): SGHNT, YYREEE (reference sequence). This CDR3 is 16 amino acids long. V gave up 4 bases and J gave up 1 base; unmatched junction bases: 8. Here the CDR3 reads CASSQQGAGGNTEAFF. For the CDR3, the DNA is TGTGCCAGCAGCCAACAGGGGGCGGGGGGGAACACTGAAGCTTTCTTT.

V and J are TRBV28 and TRBJ1-2; D may be TRBD1 (5 bases). The CDR3 totals 13 residues. The germline gives CDR1 MDHEN, CDR2 SYDVKM. The V end lost 7 bases, the J end lost 4 bases, and 13 bases lay between the germline ends. This chain's CDR3 is CASNLLRAYGYTF. The CDR3 DNA reads as TGTGCCAGCAATCTCCTCAGGGCCTATGGCTACACCTTC.

This chain uses TRBV6-5 with TRBJ2-1, with 8 positions matching TRBD2. This CDR3 has 15 amino acids. Germline V CDR1 and CDR2: MNHEY, SVGAGI. V lost 2 bases, J lost 0 bases, and 0 bases stayed unmatched. The CDR3 DNA sequence: TGTGCCAGCAGTTACAGCGGGGGCTCCTACAATGAGCAGTTCTTC. Protein sequence: CASSYSGGSYNEQFF.